These T cell receptor beta chains were read from a single sample in a study of blood T cell repertoires in COVID-19. Sequenced by immunoSEQ multiplex PCR; TCRdb stores in-frame clones only, minus some. Of approximately 300,000 clones in the sample, about nine tenths were seen once. Input material: peripheral blood. The receptors stem from a woman between 50 and 59 years old who had recovered from COVID-19. Each CDR3 is given with its conserved first and last residue. A D gene is named only where the DNA matches it firmly. A clone size is listed for some rows: how often the clone was seen (once, few, many), or a class if it is expanded.

TRBJ1-3,.,TRBV3-1/TRBV3-2,.,TGTGCCAGCAGCCAAGAGAAAGTGGGGGGGGCTGGAAACACCATATATTTT,CASSQEKVGGAGNTIYF
TRBJ1-1,.,TRBV28,.,TGTGCCAGCACCCTAATTGGTTACACTGAAGCTTTCTTT,CASTLIGYTEAFF
TRBJ1-6,.,TRBV7-2,few,TGTGCCAGCAGCTTAGATACCCGGGGGAATTCACCCCTCCACTTT,CASSLDTRGNSPLHF
TRBJ1-2,TRBD1,TRBV5-1,.,TGCGCCAGCAGAAAAACAGGGGGTTATGACTATGACTACACCTTC,CASRKTGGYDYDYTF
TRBJ2-5,TRBD1,TRBV5-1,.,TGCGCCAGCAGCTGGGGGACAGCACAAGAGACCCAGTACTTC,CASSWGTAQETQYF
TRBJ2-2,TRBD2,TRBV6-2/TRBV6-3,.,TGTGCCAGCAGTCGTACTAGCGGGGACTCGAACACCGGGGAGCTGTTTTTT,CASSRTSGDSNTGELFF
TRBJ1-4,TRBD1,TRBV6-5,.,TGTGCCAGCAGTCGACAGGGGATGTCTAATGAAAAACTGTTTTTT,CASSRQGMSNEKLFF
TRBJ1-2,.,TRBV18,.,TGTGCCAGCTCACCCAGCGGAGGCTACACCTTC,CASSPSGGYTF
TRBJ2-4,TRBD2,TRBV15,.,TGTGCCACCAGCAGAGATAGGACTAGCTTCCCGTTCTACTTC,CATSRDRTSFPFYF
TRBJ2-1,TRBD2,TRBV18,.,TGTGCCAGCTCACCACCTTCGAGCGGGAGGGCCGGTGAGCAGTTCTTC,CASSPPSSGRAGEQFF
TRBJ2-7,TRBD1,TRBV9,.,TGTGCCAGCAGCAGCCCCTCGACAGGGGGCCCCTACGAGCAGTACTTC,CASSSPSTGGPYEQYF
TRBJ1-2,.,TRBV5-8,.,TGTGCCAGCGTACGAGGGTTCGACTATGGCTACACCTTC,CASVRGFDYGYTF
TRBJ2-2,TRBD1,TRBV6-5,.,TGTGCCAGCAGGAGGGGGACAGGTGGGACCGGGGAGCTGTTTTTT,CASRRGTGGTGELFF
TRBJ2-1,.,TRBV19,few,TGTGCCAGTAGTCCCGGAGGTGTTTTCAATGAGCAGTTCTTC,CASSPGGVFNEQFF
TRBJ1-2,TRBD1,TRBV6-2/TRBV6-3,.,TGTGCCAGCAGTTACCCACAGGGGATGGTAGTCGGTCGCTACACCTTC,CASSYPQGMVVGRYTF
TRBJ1-2,.,TRBV6-6,.,TGTGCCAGCAGTGGGAGCCCTAACTATGGCTACACCTTC,CASSGSPNYGYTF
TRBJ1-1,.,TRBV7-9,.,TGTGCCAGCAGCTTAATAGGAGGGACTGAAGCTTTCTTT,CASSLIGGTEAFF
TRBJ1-2,.,TRBV5-1,.,TGCGCCAGCAGCTTGGTTGGTCGGGAAGGCTACACCTTC,CASSLVGREGYTF
TRBJ1-2,.,TRBV7-9,.,TGTGCCAGCAGCCACATGGATCCTATGGGCAGCCCCTATGGCTACACCTTC,CASSHMDPMGSPYGYTF
TRBJ1-2,.,TRBV30,.,TGTGCCTGGGAGACAAGGGGCCGGTATGGCTACACCTTC,CAWETRGRYGYTF
TRBJ2-4,TRBD2,TRBV25-1,once,TGTGCCAGCAGTCCCGGGGGGTTAAACATTCAGTACTTC,CASSPGGLNIQYF
TRBJ2-2,TRBD1,TRBV5-1,many,TGCGCCAGCACACGTACAGGGGATGACACCGGGGAGCTGTTTTTT,CASTRTGDDTGELFF
TRBJ2-1,TRBD2,TRBV18,.,TGTGCCAGCTCACCATCTGGCGGGAGGGCCTCCTACAATGAGCAGTTCTTC,CASSPSGGRASYNEQFF
TRBJ1-5,.,TRBV19,.,TGTGCCAGTAGTATAGATCAGCAGGGTGAGAATCAGCCCCAGCATTTT,CASSIDQQGENQPQHF
TRBJ1-2,.,TRBV6-5,.,TGTGCCAGCAGTTACCGCAGGGTCGGTTATGGCTACACCTTC,CASSYRRVGYGYTF
TRBJ1-2,.,TRBV30,.,TGTGCCGGTACCGGGACACCCACTAACTATGGCTACACCTTC,CAGTGTPTNYGYTF
TRBJ1-1,TRBD1,TRBV6-1,.,TGTGCCAGCAGCCAGGGGGGACCTGAAGCTTTCTTT,CASSQGGPEAFF
TRBJ2-3,TRBD2,TRBV4-2,.,TGTGCCAGCAGCAGGACTAGCGGGGGCACAGATACGCAGTATTTT,CASSRTSGGTDTQYF